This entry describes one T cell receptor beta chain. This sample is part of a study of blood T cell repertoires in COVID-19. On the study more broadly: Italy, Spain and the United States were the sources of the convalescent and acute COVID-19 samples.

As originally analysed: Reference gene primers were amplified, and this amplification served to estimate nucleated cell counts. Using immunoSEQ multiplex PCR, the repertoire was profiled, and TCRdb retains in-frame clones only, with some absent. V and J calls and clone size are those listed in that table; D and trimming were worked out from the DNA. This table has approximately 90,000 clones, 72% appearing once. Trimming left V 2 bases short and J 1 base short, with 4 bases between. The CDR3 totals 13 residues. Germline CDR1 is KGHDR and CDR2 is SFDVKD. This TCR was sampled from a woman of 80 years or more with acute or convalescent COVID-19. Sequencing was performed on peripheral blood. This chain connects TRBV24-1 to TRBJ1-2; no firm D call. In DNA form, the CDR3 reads TGTGCCACCAGTGATTCCCTTAACTATGGCTACACCTTC. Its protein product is CATSDSLNYGYTF.